This TCR beta chain was captured by sequencing in a study of blood T cell repertoires in COVID-19. About the research overall: Some COVID-19 samples were acute and others convalescent; all came from the United States, Italy and Spain. PBMCs, B-cell-depleted T cells, or T cells were the source of the cDNA or gDNA that made up the material.

As originally analysed: For nucleated cells, counts were estimated from reference gene primer amplification. Measured with immunoSEQ multiplex PCR; TCRdb has only the in-frame clones, and not every one. V and J calls and clone size are as listed in that table; D and trimming were resolved from the DNA. This sample has 200,000 to 300,000 clones, with around 86% found just once. The V gene end was trimmed by 7 bases and the J gene end by 3 bases; junction bases not matched to a gene: 5. CDR1 is WSHSY, CDR2 SAAADI, per germline. This CDR3 region has 14 residues. The sample was peripheral blood. This TCR derives from a middle-aged woman who had recovered from COVID-19. This chain connects TRBV10-2 to TRBJ2-7; TRBD1 matches 11 bases. As DNA, the CDR3 is TGCGCCAGCAAGTATGGGACAGGGGGCTACGAGCAGTACTTC. It specifies CASKYGTGGYEQYF.